Following are 4 T cell receptor beta chains from one sample sequenced in a study of T cells in Graves' hyperthyroidism and ophthalmopathy. Amplification targeted TCR beta CDR3 regions from RNA transcripts. The HTBI primer set served for first-round RT-PCR of the TCR CDR3. From the multiplex PCR reads, TCRdb called clonotypes with MiXCR, one entry per CDR3 protein. Found here are 360,000 or so distinct CDR3 sequences, 15% to 20% of them singletons; the top ten hold about 3.7%. The specimen sequenced was blood. The receptors were sampled from a woman aged 18-35 years with Graves' hyperthyroidism.

This clonotype was detected many times. V usage is TRBV29-1 and J usage is TRBJ1-2; tentative D call: TRBD1 (5 bases). From germline, CDR1 is SQVTM and CDR2 ANQGSEA. The CDR3 has 12 amino acids. Trimming left V 2 bases short and J 8 bases short, with 12 bases between. CDR3 amino acids: CSVEWGLGGYTF. CDR3 sequence (DNA): TGCAGCGTTGAATGGGGACTTGGCGGCTACACCTTC.

At least ten counts were recorded for this clonotype. The chain employs TRBV20-1 and TRBJ2-7; D unresolved. Trimming took 3 bases from V and 2 from J, leaving 8 bases between them. Per germline, CDR1 DFQATT and CDR2 SNEGSKA (reference sequence). This CDR3 contains 12 residues. The CDR3 DNA reads as TGCAGTGCTAGCGACGGGCCCTACGAGCAGTACTTC. It translates to CSASDGPYEQYF.

This clonotype was counted many times. The rearrangement uses TRBV6-1 and TRBJ1-1; D is unclear. V was shortened by 8 bases and J by 1 base, with 11 bases between the two germline ends. Germline CDR1 and CDR2: MNHNS and SASEGT. This CDR3 comprises 13 residues. The CDR3 sequence: CASSTSRNTEAFF. CDR3 bases: TGTGCCAGCTCCACCAGCCGGAACACTGAAGCTTTCTTT.

This clonotype was detected many times. The chain has TRBV30 and TRBJ2-7, with a possible D match to TRBD1 (6 bases). V lost 3 bases and J 13 bases, leaving 31 bases between the germline ends. Germline CDR1 GTSNPN, CDR2 SVGIG (reference sequence). The CDR3 is 16 residues long. The CDR3 DNA reads as TGTGCCTGGAGCGAATTAACTGGGACACCGGCCTGGCCACTTTACTTC. It yields the protein CAWSELTGTPAWPLYF.